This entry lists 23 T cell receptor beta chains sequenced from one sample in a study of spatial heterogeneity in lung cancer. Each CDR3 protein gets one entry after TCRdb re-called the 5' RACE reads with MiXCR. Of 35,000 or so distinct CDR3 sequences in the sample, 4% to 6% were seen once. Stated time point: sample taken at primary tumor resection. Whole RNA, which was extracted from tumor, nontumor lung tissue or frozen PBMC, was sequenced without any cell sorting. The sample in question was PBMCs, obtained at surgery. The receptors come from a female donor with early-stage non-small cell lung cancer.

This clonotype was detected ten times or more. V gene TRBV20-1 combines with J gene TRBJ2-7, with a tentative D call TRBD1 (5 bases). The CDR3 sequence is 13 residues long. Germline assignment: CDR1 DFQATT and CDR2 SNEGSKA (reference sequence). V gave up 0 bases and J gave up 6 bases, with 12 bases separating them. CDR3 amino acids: CSARDTREREQYF. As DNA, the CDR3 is TGCAGTGCTAGAGATACCAGGGAACGCGAGCAGTACTTC.

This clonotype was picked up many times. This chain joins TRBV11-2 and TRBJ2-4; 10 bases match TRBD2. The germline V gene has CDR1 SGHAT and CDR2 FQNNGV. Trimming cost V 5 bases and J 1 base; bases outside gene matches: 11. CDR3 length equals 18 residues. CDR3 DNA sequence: TGTGCCAGCAGCCCATTGGGGCTAGCGGGAGTTGCCAAAAACATTCAGTACTTC. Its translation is CASSPLGLAGVAKNIQYF.

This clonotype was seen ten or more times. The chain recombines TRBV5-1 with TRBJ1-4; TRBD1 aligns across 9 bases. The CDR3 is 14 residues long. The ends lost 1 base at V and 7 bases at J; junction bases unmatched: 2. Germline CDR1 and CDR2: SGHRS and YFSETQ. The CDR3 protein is CASSLLTGGEKLFF. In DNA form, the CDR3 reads TGCGCCAGCAGCTTGTTGACAGGGGGTGAAAAACTGTTTTTT.

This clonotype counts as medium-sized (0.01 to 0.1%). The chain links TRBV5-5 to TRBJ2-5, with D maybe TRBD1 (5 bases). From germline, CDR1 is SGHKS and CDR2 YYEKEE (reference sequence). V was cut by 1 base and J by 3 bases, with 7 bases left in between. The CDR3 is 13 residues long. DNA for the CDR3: TGTGCCAGCAGCTTGCCAGGGAAAGAGACCCAGTACTTC. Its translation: CASSLPGKETQYF.

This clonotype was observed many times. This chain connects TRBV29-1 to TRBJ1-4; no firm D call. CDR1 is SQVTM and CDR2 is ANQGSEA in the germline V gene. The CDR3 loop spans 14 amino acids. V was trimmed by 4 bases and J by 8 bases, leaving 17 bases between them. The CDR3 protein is CSVGSPAVGEKLFF. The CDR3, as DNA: TGCAGCGTTGGGTCTCCGGCGGTAGGGGAAAAACTGTTTTTT.

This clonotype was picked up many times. The CDR3: CASRAASGGPEQFF. The CDR3 DNA reads TGTGCCAGCAGGGCGGCTAGCGGGGGCCCCGAGCAGTTCTTC. V is TRBV2 and J is TRBJ2-1; 10 bases agree with TRBD2. Trimming cost V 6 bases and J 10 bases; bases outside gene matches: 9. Per the germline V gene, CDR1 is SNHLY and CDR2 is FYNNEI. The CDR3 consists of 14 residues.

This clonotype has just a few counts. The CDR3 loop is CSAVGNLNEQFF. The CDR3 coding sequence is TGCAGTGCTGTAGGTAATCTAAATGAGCAGTTCTTC. This chain uses TRBV20-1 with TRBJ2-1, with no clear D. V lost 5 bases and J 7 bases, leaving 12 bases between the germline ends. Per the germline V gene, CDR1 is DFQATT and CDR2 is SNEGSKA (reference sequence). The CDR3 runs 12 residues.

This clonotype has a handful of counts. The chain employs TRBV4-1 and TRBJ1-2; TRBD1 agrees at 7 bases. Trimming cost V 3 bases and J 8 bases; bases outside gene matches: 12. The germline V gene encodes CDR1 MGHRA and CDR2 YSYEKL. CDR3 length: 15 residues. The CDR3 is CASSHPGQHTSGYTF. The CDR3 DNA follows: TGCGCCAGCAGCCACCCGGGACAGCATACCAGCGGCTACACCTTC.

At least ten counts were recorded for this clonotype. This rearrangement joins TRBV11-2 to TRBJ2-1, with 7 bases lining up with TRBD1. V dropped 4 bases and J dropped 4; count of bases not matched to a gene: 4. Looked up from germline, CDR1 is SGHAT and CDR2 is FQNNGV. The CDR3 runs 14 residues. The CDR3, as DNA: TGTGCCAGCAGCTCGGGACAGCTGTACAATGAGCAGTTCTTC. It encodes CASSSGQLYNEQFF.

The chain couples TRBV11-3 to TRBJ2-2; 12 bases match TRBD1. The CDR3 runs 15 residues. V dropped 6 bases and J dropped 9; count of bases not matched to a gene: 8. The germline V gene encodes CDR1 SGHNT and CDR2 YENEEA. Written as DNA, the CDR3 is TGTGCCAGCAGTCGAGACGGGACAGGGGGCCGGGAGCTGTTTTTT. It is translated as CASSRDGTGGRELFF.

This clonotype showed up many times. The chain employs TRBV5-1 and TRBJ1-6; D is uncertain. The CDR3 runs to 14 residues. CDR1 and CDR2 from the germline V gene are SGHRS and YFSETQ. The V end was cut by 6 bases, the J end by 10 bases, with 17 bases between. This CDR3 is CASTKVDGGSPLHF. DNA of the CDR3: TGCGCCAGCACTAAGGTCGATGGCGGCTCACCCCTCCACTTT.

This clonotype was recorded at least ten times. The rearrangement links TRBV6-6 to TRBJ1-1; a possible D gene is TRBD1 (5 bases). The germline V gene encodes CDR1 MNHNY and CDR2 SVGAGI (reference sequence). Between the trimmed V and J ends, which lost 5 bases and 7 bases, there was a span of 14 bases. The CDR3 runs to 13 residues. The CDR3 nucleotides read TGTGCCAGCAGTCCCCGGGGCGTCCTTGAAGCTTTCTTT. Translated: CASSPRGVLEAFF.

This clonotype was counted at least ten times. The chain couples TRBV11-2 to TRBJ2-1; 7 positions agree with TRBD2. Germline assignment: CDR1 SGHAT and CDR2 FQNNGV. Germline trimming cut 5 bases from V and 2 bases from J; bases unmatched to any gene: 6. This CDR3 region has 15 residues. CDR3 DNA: TGTGCCAGCAGCGTATCTAGCGGTGCCTACAATGAGCAGTTCTTC. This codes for CASSVSSGAYNEQFF.

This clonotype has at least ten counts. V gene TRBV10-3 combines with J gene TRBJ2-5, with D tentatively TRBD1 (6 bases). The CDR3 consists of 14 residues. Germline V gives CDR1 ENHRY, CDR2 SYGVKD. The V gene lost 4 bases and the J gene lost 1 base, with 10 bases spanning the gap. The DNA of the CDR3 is TGTGCCATCAGTGTGGACAGATCCCAAGAGACCCAGTACTTC. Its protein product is CAISVDRSQETQYF.

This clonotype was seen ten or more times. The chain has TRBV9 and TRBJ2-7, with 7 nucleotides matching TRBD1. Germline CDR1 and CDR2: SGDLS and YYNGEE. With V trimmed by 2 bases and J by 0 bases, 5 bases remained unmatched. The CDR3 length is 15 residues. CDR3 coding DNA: TGTGCCAGCAGCGTCCTAGGGGACAGCTCCTACGAGCAGTACTTC. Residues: CASSVLGDSSYEQYF.

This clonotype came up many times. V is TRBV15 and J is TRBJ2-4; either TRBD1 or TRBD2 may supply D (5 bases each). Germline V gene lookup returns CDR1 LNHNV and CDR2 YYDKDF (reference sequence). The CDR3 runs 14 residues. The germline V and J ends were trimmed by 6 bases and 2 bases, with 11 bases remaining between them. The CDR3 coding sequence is TGTGCCACCAGAGCCAGGGACCCCAAAAACATTCAGTACTTC. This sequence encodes CATRARDPKNIQYF. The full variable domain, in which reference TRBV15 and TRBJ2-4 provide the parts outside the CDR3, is DAMVIQNPRYQVTQFGKPVTLSCSQTLNHNVMYWYQQKSSQAPKLLFHYYDKDFNNEADTPDNFQSRRPNTSFCFLDIRSPGLGDTAMYLCATRARDPKNIQYFGAGTRLSVL.

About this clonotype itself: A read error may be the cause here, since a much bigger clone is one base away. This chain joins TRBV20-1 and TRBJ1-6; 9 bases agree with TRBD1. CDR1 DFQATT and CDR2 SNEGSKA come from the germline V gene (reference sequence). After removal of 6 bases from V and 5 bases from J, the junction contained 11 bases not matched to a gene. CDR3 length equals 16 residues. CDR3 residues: CSAERQGENHNSPLHF. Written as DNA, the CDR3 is TGCAGTGCCGAACGACAGGGGGAGAACCATAATTCACCCCTCCACTTT.

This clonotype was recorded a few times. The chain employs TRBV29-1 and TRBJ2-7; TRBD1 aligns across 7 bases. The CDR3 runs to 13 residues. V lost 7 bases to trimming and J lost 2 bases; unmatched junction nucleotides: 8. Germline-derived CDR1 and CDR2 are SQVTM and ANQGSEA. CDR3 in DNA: TGCAGCGGAAGACAGGGACCGACCTACGAGCAGTACTTC. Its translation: CSGRQGPTYEQYF.

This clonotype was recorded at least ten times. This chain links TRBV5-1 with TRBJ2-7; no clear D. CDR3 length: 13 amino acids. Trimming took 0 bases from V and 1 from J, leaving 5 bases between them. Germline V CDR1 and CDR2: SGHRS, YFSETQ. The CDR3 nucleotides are TGCGCCAGCAGCTTGGGCGCTTCCTACGAGCAGTACTTC. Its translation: CASSLGASYEQYF. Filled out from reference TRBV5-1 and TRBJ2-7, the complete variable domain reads KAGVTQTPRYLIKTRGQQVTLSCSPISGHRSVSWYQQTPGQGLQFLFEYFSETQRNKGNFPGRFSGRQFSNSRSEMNVSTLELGDSALYLCASSLGASYEQYFGPGTRLTVT.

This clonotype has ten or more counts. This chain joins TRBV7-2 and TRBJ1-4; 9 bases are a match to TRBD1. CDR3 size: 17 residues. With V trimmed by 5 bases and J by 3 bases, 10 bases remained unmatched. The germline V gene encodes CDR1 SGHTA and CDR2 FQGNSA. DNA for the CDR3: TGTGCCAGCAGCCCGGCGGGACAGGGTGGAGCTAATGAAAAACTGTTTTTT. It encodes CASSPAGQGGANEKLFF.

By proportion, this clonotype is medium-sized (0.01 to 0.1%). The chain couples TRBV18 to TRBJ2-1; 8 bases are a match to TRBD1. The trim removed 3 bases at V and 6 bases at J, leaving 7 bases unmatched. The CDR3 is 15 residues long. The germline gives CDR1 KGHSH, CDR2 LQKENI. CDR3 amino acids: CASSPGQDPLNEQFF. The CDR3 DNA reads TGTGCCAGCTCACCGGGACAGGACCCCCTCAATGAGCAGTTCTTC.

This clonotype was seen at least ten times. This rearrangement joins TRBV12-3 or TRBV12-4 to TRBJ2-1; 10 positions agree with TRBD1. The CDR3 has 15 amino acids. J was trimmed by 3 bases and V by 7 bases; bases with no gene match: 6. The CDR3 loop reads CASTSGTGDYNEQFF. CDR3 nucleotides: TGTGCCAGCACCTCCGGGACAGGGGACTACAATGAGCAGTTCTTC.

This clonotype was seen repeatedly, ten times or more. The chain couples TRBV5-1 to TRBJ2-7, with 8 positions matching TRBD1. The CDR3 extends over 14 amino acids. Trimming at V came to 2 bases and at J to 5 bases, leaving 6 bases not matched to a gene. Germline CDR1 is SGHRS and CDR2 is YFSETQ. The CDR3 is CASSFAGGGNEQYF. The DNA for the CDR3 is TGCGCCAGCAGCTTTGCAGGGGGCGGGAACGAGCAGTACTTC.